Listed here are 10 T cell receptor beta chains from one sample, sequenced in a study of cytomegalovirus exposure and HLA in healthy donors. Some clones are missing from TCRdb's copy, which holds only in-frame ones; the method was immunoSEQ multiplex PCR. The sample shows 150,000 or so clones, 89% of them seen only once. Material for sequencing was PBMCs. These receptor sequences come from a woman in her late teens or twenties in good health and CMV-seropositive.

This chain uses TRBV10-2 with TRBJ2-2; D is possibly TRBD1 (6 bases). Trimming took off 7 bases at V and 7 bases at J, with 13 bases between the two ends. The CDR3 has 13 amino acids. The V gene's germline CDR1 is WSHSY and CDR2 SAAADI. Here the CDR3 reads CASNRGNGGELFF. CDR3 DNA: TGCGCCAGCAATAGGGGGAACGGCGGGGAGCTGTTTTTT.

The CDR3 is CASSQDPQGGPTEAFF. CDR3 DNA: TGCGCCAGCAGCCAAGATCCCCAGGGCGGTCCCACTGAAGCTTTCTTT. The rearrangement joins TRBV4-3 to TRBJ1-1; D is perhaps TRBD1 (5 bases). The CDR3 totals 16 residues. Germline loops: CDR1 LGHNA, CDR2 YSLEER. V lost 0 bases to trimming and J lost 4 bases, with 15 bases between them.

The V and J genes are TRBV10-3 and TRBJ1-1; TRBD1 might be the D (5 bases). V lost 3 bases and J 11 bases, leaving 16 bases between the germline ends. The CDR3 totals 13 residues. Germline-derived CDR1 and CDR2 are ENHRY and SYGVKD. The CDR3 is CAISDGGTKKAFF. CDR3 DNA sequence: TGTGCCATCAGTGACGGGGGGACCAAAAAGGCTTTCTTT.

The rearrangement joins TRBV9 to TRBJ1-2; 7 positions agree with TRBD1. There are 16 residues in the CDR3. CDR1 and CDR2 from the germline V gene are SGDLS and YYNGEE. Trimming at V came to 4 bases and at J to 5 bases, leaving 14 bases not matched to a gene. CDR3 residues: CASSPRQGDLRYGYTF. CDR3 DNA sequence: TGTGCCAGCAGCCCCCGACAGGGTGATTTAAGATATGGCTACACCTTC.

This chain connects TRBV5-4 to TRBJ1-2, with D uncertain. Between the trimmed V and J ends, which lost 2 bases and 4 bases, there was a span of 12 bases. CDR1 is SGHNT and CDR2 is YYREEE in the germline V gene (reference sequence). The CDR3 length is 14 residues. DNA of the CDR3: TGTGCCAGCAGCTTCGGCAGCCCGGGCTATGGCTACACCTTC. Translated, it gives CASSFGSPGYGYTF.

The CDR3 is CASSDAGTVSYEQYF. The CDR3 bases are TGCGCCAGCAGTGATGCCGGGACAGTCTCCTACGAGCAGTACTTC. V usage is TRBV10-2 and J usage is TRBJ2-7; 7 nucleotides agree with TRBD1. The germline CDR1 and CDR2 sequences are WSHSY and SAAADI. The CDR3 is 15 residues long. Trimming took 3 bases from V and 0 from J; bases not matched to a gene: 5.

This chain links TRBV5-6 with TRBJ2-3; TRBD1 aligns across 9 bases. J gave up 14 bases and V 4 bases, and 8 bases lay outside the gene matches. This CDR3 comprises 12 residues. Germline CDR1 is SGHDT and CDR2 is YYEEEE. As DNA, the CDR3 is TGTGCCAGCAGCCATACCGGGACAGGGCCGTATTTT. Residues: CASSHTGTGPYF.

V and J are TRBV9 and TRBJ2-3; TRBD1 might be the D (7 bases). Looked up from germline, CDR1 is SGDLS and CDR2 is YYNGEE. Trimming removed 0 bases from V and 4 bases from J, with 12 bases in between. The CDR3 length is 15 residues. The CDR3 reads CASSVGDREADTQYF. The CDR3 nucleotides read TGTGCCAGCAGCGTAGGTGACAGGGAGGCAGATACGCAGTATTTT.

The V gene is TRBV18, the J gene TRBJ2-5, with a possible D match to TRBD1 (6 bases). Germline CDR1 reads KGHSH; CDR2 reads LQKENI. This CDR3 spans 14 amino acids. Deletions cut 5 bases from V and 4 bases from J, with 14 bases between. The CDR3 is CASSGTPRGETQYF. The CDR3 nucleotides read TGTGCCAGCTCAGGGACACCAAGAGGAGAGACCCAGTACTTC.

The gene calls are TRBV28 and TRBJ1-1, with a possible D match to TRBD1 (6 bases). V was clipped by 5 bases and J by 5 bases, with 18 bases between them. The CDR3 consists of 15 residues. Germline CDR1 reads MDHEN; CDR2 reads SYDVKM. The CDR3 bases are TGTGCCAGCAGTGAGATCAAAACAGGGCGGACTGAAGCTTTCTTT. It encodes CASSEIKTGRTEAFF.